Described below is a single T cell receptor (beta chain) sequence and its context. What it recognizes is unknown. The record originates from a study of neoadjuvant anti-PD-1 for oral cavity cancer. Study background: Around day 43, patients without progression received a fourth nivolumab dose before surgery. Findings of the study overall: Non-responders to neoadjuvant nivolumab had significantly more clonal PBMC T cells than responders.

Most PBMC samples had approximately 440 ng input DNA in six replicates. The assay was immunoSEQ multiplex PCR, and TCRdb's table has in-frame clones only and misses some. The data contain some 9,500 clones, roughly 70% of them seen just once; the ten biggest clones take up 4.2%. The CDR3 contains 15 residues. Germline CDR1 and CDR2: SGHTS and YDEGEE. Unmatched junction bases numbered 7, after V lost 4 bases and J lost 6 bases. Time point indicated: after neoadjuvant nivolumab, at surgical resection. PBMCs were not maintained or expanded in culture before analysis. The source is a person aged 35-79 years with oral cavity squamous cell carcinoma. The gene calls are TRBV5-8 and TRBJ1-5; 10 bases map to TRBD1. Specimen: PBMCs, collected after nivolumab (anti-PD-1) treatment. The CDR3 coding sequence is TGTGCCAGCAGCCGGGGACAGGGGATTGTTCAGCCCCAGCATTTT. As protein: CASSRGQGIVQPQHF.